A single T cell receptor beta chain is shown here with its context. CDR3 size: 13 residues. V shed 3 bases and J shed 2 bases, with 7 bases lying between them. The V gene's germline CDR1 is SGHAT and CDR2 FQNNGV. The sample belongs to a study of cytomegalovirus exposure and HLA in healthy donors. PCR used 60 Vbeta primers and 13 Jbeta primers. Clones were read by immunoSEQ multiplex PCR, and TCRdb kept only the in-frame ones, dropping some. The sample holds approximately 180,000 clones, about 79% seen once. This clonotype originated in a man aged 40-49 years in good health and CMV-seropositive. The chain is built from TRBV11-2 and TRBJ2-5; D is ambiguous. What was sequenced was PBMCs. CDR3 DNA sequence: TGTGCCAGCAGCTTGGCCAGACAAGAGACCCAGTACTTC. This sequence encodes CASSLARQETQYF.